The entry below describes one T cell receptor beta chain. The source of the sample is a study of OX40 agonist ivuxolimab in advanced cancers. Looking at the study overall: Patients received the agonistic anti-OX40 (CD134) antibody ivuxolimab. Antecedent anti-PD-1, anti-PD-L1 or anti-CTLA-4 therapy was permissible, with roughly 40% having received some.

Produced via immunoSEQ multiplex PCR; TCRdb's table is partial and in-frame only. This sample has roughly 79,000 clones, with roughly nine tenths found just once. Autoimmune disease history or systemic immunosuppression meant exclusion. V was shortened by 2 bases and J by 1 base, with 6 bases between the two germline ends. The CDR3 has 13 residues. Germline lookup yields CDR1 SGDLS and CDR2 YYNGEE. The TCR sequence derives from an adult with an advanced solid tumor such as melanoma, head and neck, liver or kidney cancer. Sequenced here: CD4+ or CD8+ T cells sorted from blood, sampled in a trial of the OX40 agonist ivuxolimab. The V and J genes are TRBV9 and TRBJ2-5; unclear D gene. In nucleotides, the CDR3 is TGTGCCAGCAGCGTGGGCATCCAAGAGACCCAGTACTTC. This encodes CASSVGIQETQYF.